Below are 5 T cell receptor beta chains sequenced from a single sample in a study of response to subunit inactivated influenza vaccine. MiXCR, applied by TCRdb to the RT-PCR reads, yields one record per CDR3 protein. The sample holds around 580,000 distinct CDR3 sequences, 12% seen once. The material was PBMCs from blood, obtained on the day of vaccination. Every receptor here comes from a man between 45 and 60 years old who received an inactivated influenza vaccine.

This clonotype occurred a few times. The chain joins TRBV5-1 to TRBJ2-7; D unresolved. Deletions cut 0 bases from V and 2 bases from J, with 12 bases between. The germline V gene has CDR1 SGHRS and CDR2 YFSETQ. The CDR3 length is 15 residues. The CDR3 reads CASSLESQRAYEQYF. In DNA form, the CDR3 reads TGCGCCAGCAGCTTGGAGTCACAACGGGCCTACGAGCAGTACTTC.

In its sample, this clonotype was seen many times. This rearrangement joins TRBV6-2 or TRBV6-3 to TRBJ2-5, with TRBD1 identical over 7 bases. Germline V gene sequence: CDR1 MNHEY, CDR2 SVGEGT. Germline trimming cut 2 bases from V and 2 bases from J; bases unmatched to any gene: 17. The CDR3 has 19 amino acids. In nucleotides, the CDR3 is TGTGCCAGCAGTTACGGTAGGGGGCAGCCCGGCGCCCTTCAAGAGACCCAGTACTTC. Amino acids: CASSYGRGQPGALQETQYF.

This clonotype was seen only a few times. V and J are TRBV15 and TRBJ2-3; possible D gene TRBD1, 5 bases. Germline V lookup: CDR1 LNHNV, CDR2 YYDKDF (reference sequence). V lost 7 bases, J lost 8 bases, and 19 bases lay in between. This CDR3 comprises 14 residues. The CDR3 region has the DNA TGTGCCACCACCCTGGGGCTCGGCGTGGGTACGCAGTATTTT. Protein product: CATTLGLGVGTQYF.

V gene TRBV3-1 combines with J gene TRBJ2-7; possible D gene TRBD1, 7 bases. This CDR3 contains 15 residues. CDR1 is LGHDT, CDR2 YNNKEL, per germline (reference sequence). Trimming stripped 4 bases from V and 4 bases from J, with 17 bases between. In DNA form, the CDR3 reads TGTGCCAGCAGCCCTAGACAGGGCCGGGAGTACGAGCAGTACTTC. Translation: CASSPRQGREYEQYF.

Many counts were recorded for this clonotype. The chain combines TRBV20-1 with TRBJ2-1, with D possibly being TRBD1 (5 bases). V was pared by 0 bases and J by 0 bases, with 9 bases between. From germline, CDR1 is DFQATT and CDR2 SNEGSKA (reference sequence). CDR3 length: 15 residues. The CDR3 nucleotides are TGCAGTGCTAGAGATGGGGCAGACTCCTACAATGAGCAGTTCTTC. Translated: CSARDGADSYNEQFF.